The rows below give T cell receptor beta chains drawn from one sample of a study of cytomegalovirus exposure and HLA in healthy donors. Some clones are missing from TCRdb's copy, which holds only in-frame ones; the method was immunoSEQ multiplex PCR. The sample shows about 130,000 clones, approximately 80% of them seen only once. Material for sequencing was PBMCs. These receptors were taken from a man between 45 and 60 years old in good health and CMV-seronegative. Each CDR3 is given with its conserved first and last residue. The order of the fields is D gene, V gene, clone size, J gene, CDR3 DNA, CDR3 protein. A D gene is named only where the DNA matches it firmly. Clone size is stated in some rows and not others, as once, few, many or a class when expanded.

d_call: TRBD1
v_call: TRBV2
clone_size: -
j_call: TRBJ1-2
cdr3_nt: TGTGCCAGCGATAACGGACAGGCCTATGGCTACACCTTC
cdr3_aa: CASDNGQAYGYTF

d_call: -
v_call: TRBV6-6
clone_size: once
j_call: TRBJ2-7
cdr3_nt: TGTGCCAGCAGAGCCCTAGCTTATTCCTACGAGCAGTACTTC
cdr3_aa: CASRALAYSYEQYF

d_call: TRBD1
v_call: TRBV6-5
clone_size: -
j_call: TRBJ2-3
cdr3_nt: TGTGCCAGCAGTTCGGGACAGGGCACGGATACGCAGTATTTT
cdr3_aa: CASSSGQGTDTQYF

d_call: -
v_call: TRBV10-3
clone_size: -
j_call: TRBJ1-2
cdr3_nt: TGTGCCATCAGTGAGTCCGCCTGGGACACCAACTATGGCTACACCTTC
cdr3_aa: CAISESAWDTNYGYTF

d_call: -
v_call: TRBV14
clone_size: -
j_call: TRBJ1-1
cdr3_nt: TGTGCCAGCAGCCCCCCTAAAGGGGCAGACCCTGAAGCTTTCTTT
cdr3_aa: CASSPPKGADPEAFF

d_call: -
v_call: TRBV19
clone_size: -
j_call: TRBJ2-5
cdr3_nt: TGTGCCAGTAGTATTTTCGTCCAAGAGACCCAGTACTTC
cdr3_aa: CASSIFVQETQYF

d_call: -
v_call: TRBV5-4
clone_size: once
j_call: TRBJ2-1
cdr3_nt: TGTGCCAGCAGCTTGGACGGTGCGGGCCAGCCCTACAATGAGCAGTTCTTC
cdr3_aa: CASSLDGAGQPYNEQFF

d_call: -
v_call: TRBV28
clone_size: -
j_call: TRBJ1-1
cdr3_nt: TGTGCCAGCAGTCCAACGGACAGCGAAGCTTTCTTT
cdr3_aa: CASSPTDSEAFF

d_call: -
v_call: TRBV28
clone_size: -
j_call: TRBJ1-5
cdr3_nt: TGTGCCAGCAGTACAACAAAGCAGCCCCAGCATTTT
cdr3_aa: CASSTTKQPQHF

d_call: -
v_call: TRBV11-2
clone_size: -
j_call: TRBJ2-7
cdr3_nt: TGTGCCAGCAGCTTAGTTACAGGGTCCTACGAGCAGTACTTC
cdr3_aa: CASSLVTGSYEQYF